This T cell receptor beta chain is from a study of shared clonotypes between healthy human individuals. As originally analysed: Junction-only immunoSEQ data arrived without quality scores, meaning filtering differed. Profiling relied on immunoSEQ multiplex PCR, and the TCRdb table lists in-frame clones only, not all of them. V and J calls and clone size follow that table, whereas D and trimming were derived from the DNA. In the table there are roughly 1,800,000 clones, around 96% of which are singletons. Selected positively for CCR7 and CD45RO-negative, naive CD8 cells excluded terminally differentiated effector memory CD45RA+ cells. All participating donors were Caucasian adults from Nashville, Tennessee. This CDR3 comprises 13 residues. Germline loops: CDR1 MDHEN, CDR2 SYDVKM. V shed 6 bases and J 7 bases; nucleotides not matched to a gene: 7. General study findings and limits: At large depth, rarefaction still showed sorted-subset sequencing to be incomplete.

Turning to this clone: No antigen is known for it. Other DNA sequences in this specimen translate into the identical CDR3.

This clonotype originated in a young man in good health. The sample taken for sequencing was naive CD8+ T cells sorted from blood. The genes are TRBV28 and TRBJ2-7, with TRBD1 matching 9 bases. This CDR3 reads CASSEQGAGEQYF. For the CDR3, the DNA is TGTGCCAGCAGCGAACAGGGGGCAGGAGAGCAGTACTTC.